These T cell receptor beta chains were read from a single sample in a study of shared clonotypes between healthy human individuals. Some clones are missing from TCRdb's copy, which holds only in-frame ones; the method was immunoSEQ multiplex PCR. The table lists about 2.1 million clones, 85% to 95% of them singletons. The specimen was naive CD8+ T cells from PBMCs. Receptors originate from a young man in good health. Some clones in this sample may be carry-over from other donors' samples. Each CDR3 is given with its conserved first and last residue.

TRBJ2-7 TRBV9 CASSVGHGLYEQYF
TRBJ1-5 TRBV28 CASSLSQPTQHF
TRBJ2-7 TRBV25-1 CASSGDSRSYEQYF
TRBJ2-2 TRBV13 CASSFEYRGSGELFF
TRBJ1-1 TRBV29-1 CSAGTGGLNTEAFF
TRBJ1-3 TRBV19 CASRETASSGNTIYF
TRBJ2-1 TRBV7-6 CASSLPPSGTRGRDEQFF
TRBJ2-7 TRBV2 CASSAGVGGNYFDEQYF
TRBJ1-1 TRBV10-3 CAVGQGYTEAFF
TRBJ2-7 TRBV7-8 CASSLVTRDSTYEQYF
TRBJ1-1 TRBV4-3 CASSQILTGGNTEAFF
TRBJ1-1 TRBV29-1 CSVDRGVMNTEAFF
TRBJ2-1 TRBV6-4 CASSPNLGEARYNEQFF
TRBJ2-7 TRBV4-3 CASSQGREGVGTQPLYEQYF
TRBJ1-1 TRBV25-1 CASSEFRGTEAFF
TRBJ1-5 TRBV7-8 CASSSPPGQDQPQHF
TRBJ2-1 TRBV4-1 CASSQDLVLYNEQFF
TRBJ2-2 TRBV11-3 CASSPSGRGTGELFF
TRBJ2-1 TRBV9 CASSPGGTLYNEQFF
TRBJ1-1 TRBV6-5 CASTQGTEAFF
TRBJ2-2 TRBV9 CASSVAGLAGATGELFF
TRBJ2-7 TRBV11-2 CASSSRTGPGEQYF
TRBJ2-1 TRBV28 CASSRMFSGRSGEQFF
TRBJ2-7 TRBV6-5 CASSSRDISYEQYF
TRBJ2-5 TRBV7-9 CASRDNRGTKQETQYF
TRBJ2-7 TRBV19 CASSIFHSRAGGPVYEQYF
TRBJ1-1 TRBV30 CAWRGRGVNTEAFF
TRBJ2-5 TRBV5-6 CASSTDRGQSVRETQYF
TRBJ2-1 TRBV6-5 CASSAPGTANEQFF
TRBJ2-1 TRBV23-1 CASTRDRVNEQFF
TRBJ1-1 TRBV28 CASSTTSGLRLGDEAFF
TRBJ1-5 TRBV15 CATRRVTGRNDQPQHF
TRBJ1-5 TRBV28 CASMGTYSNQPQHF
TRBJ1-4 TRBV4-1 CASSHQKGPGEKLFF
TRBJ2-5 TRBV6-5 CASSYPGDEETQYF
TRBJ1-3 TRBV9 CASSGTGGSGNTIYF
TRBJ1-1 TRBV28 CARRKTGNTEAFF
TRBJ2-7 TRBV6-5 CASSSRDRGAEQYF
TRBJ2-7 TRBV2 CARGDRVYYEQYF
TRBJ1-1 TRBV7-9 CASSPKAGTGRGLREAFF
TRBJ2-1 TRBV27 CASSLGPGQGWNEQFF
TRBJ2-5 TRBV28 CASSGGDSQETQYF
TRBJ2-7 TRBV29-1 CSVVRGGPYYEQYF
TRBJ2-1 TRBV27 CASSYSGTNEQFF
TRBJ2-3 TRBV6-5 CASSYSIGPTPDTQYF
TRBJ2-2 TRBV5-1 CASSPPSTGELFF
TRBJ2-7 TRBV7-9 CASSLILGHNEQYF
TRBJ2-7 TRBV19 CASSDRGYEQYF
TRBJ1-2 TRBV5-6 CASSPISGAEGYTF